One and the same sample provided the 7 T cell receptor beta chains below, sequenced in a study of cytomegalovirus exposure and HLA in healthy donors. Sequenced by immunoSEQ multiplex PCR; TCRdb stores in-frame clones only, minus some. Found here are about 63,000 clones, roughly 90% of them singletons; the top ten hold 0.95% to 1.5%. The material sequenced was PBMCs. Receptor source: a woman younger than 35 in good health and CMV-seronegative.

This clone was seen a single time. The chain is built from TRBV6-5 and TRBJ1-1, with D possibly matching TRBD1 (5 bases). The CDR3 is 13 amino acids. Looked up from germline, CDR1 is MNHEY and CDR2 is SVGAGI. Trimming took off 2 bases at V and 4 bases at J, with 8 bases between the two ends. The CDR3 region is CASSYAGGTEAFF. Written as DNA, the CDR3 is TGTGCCAGCAGTTACGCGGGGGGCACTGAAGCTTTCTTT.

The CDR3 DNA sequence: TGCGCCAGCAGCGGAGGGGTGGCTTCCGGGGCCAACGTCCTGACTTTC. Translated, it gives CASSGGVASGANVLTF. This sequence joins TRBV5-1 and TRBJ2-6, with D possibly matching TRBD2 (6 bases). The CDR3 loop spans 16 amino acids. The germline V and J ends were trimmed by 4 bases and 4 bases, with 15 bases remaining between them. Germline V gene sequence: CDR1 SGHRS, CDR2 YFSETQ. Supplemented by reference TRBV5-1 and TRBJ2-6, the full variable domain reads KAGVTQTPRYLIKTRGQQVTLSCSPISGHRSVSWYQQTPGQGLQFLFEYFSETQRNKGNFPGRFSGRQFSNSRSEMNVSTLELGDSALYLCASSGGVASGANVLTFGAGSRLTVL.

This clone is a singleton in its sample. This chain joins TRBV6-5 and TRBJ1-1; D gene uncertain. CDR3 length: 13 amino acids. V lost 6 bases and J lost 1, with 9 bases in between. Per the germline V gene, CDR1 is MNHEY and CDR2 is SVGAGI. The CDR3 DNA is TGTGCCAGCAGACCCTATTGGAACACTGAAGCTTTCTTT. It translates to CASRPYWNTEAFF.

Worth noting for this clone: Compared with germline, one end of the junction differs, possibly owing to a read error. The chain employs TRBV4-1 and TRBJ2-1; weak D call: TRBD1 (6 bases). The CDR3 consists of 15 residues. The germline CDR1 and CDR2 sequences are MGHRA and YSYEKL. The CDR3 sequence is CASSQDITGLTRSVF. Written as DNA, the CDR3 is TGCGCCAGCAGCCAAGATATCACAGGGTTGACGAGATCGGTCTTC.

The gene calls are TRBV5-1 and TRBJ2-1; 12 bases agree with TRBD2. With V trimmed by 0 bases and J by 6 bases, 4 bases remained unmatched. The CDR3 runs 16 residues. Germline V lookup: CDR1 SGHRS, CDR2 YFSETQ. CDR3 nucleotides: TGCGCCAGCAGCTTGGCAGGACTAGCGGGAATCAATGAGCAGTTCTTC. Translating gives CASSLAGLAGINEQFF.

V and J are TRBV5-8 and TRBJ2-6; D is ambiguous. Germline V gene lookup returns CDR1 SGHTS and CDR2 YDEGEE. V lost 0 bases to trimming and J lost 1 base, with 14 bases between them. This CDR3 spans 18 amino acids. CDR3 DNA sequence: TGTGCCAGCAGCTTGGTACGCGGTTTGATATCTGGGGCCAACGTCCTGACTTTC. This encodes CASSLVRGLISGANVLTF. The entire variable domain, with the rest obtained from reference TRBV5-8 and TRBJ2-6, is as follows: EAGVTQSPTHLIKTRGQQATLRCSPISGHTSVYWYQQALGLGLQFLLWYDEGEERNRGNFPPRFSGRQFPNYSSELNVNALELEDSALYLCASSLVRGLISGANVLTFGAGSRLTVL.

The chain uses TRBV18 and TRBJ2-1; no clear D. With 2 bases removed from V and 3 bases from J, the gap between germline ends came to 14 bases. The CDR3 totals 16 residues. Germline V CDR1 and CDR2: KGHSH, LQKENI. This chain's CDR3 is CASSPSERVYYNEQFF. The CDR3 nucleotides are TGTGCCAGCTCACCAAGCGAAAGAGTTTACTACAATGAGCAGTTCTTC.